This T cell receptor (beta chain) appears in the sequencing data of a study of post-analysis software for immune sequencing data. Study-wide results and limits: Four to six TRBV segments were significantly more frequent in patients than in controls. TRBV5-6, TRBV5-1 and TRBV20-1 were among these segments.

cDNA libraries of TCR beta carried unique molecular identifiers. TCRdb used MiXCR to reprocess the PCR reads, holding one entry per CDR3 protein. The table shows 800,000 to 950,000 distinct CDR3 sequences, with about 57% occurring only once. As concerns this clonotype: What it recognizes is unknown. One end of the junction is discordant with germline, which a read error may explain.

This CDR3 spans 16 amino acids. Germline CDR1 reads MNHNY; CDR2 reads SVGAGI (reference sequence). Sequencing was performed on blood. The chain has TRBV6-6 and TRBJ2-1; 13 bases map to TRBD2. This TCR came from a girl between 5 and 17 years old with multiple sclerosis. As DNA, the CDR3 is TGTGCCGGCAGTCCAAGGGGGACTAGCGGGACGAATGAGCAGTTCTTC. Encoded protein: CAGSPRGTSGTNEQFF.